Following are 18 T cell receptor beta chains from one sample sequenced in a study of T cells in localized non-small cell lung cancer (dated by TCRdb to the early 2020s). To prepare the library, the immunoSEQ multiplex PCR assay was applied. The clones in this table, taken by TCRdb from immuneACCESS, are in-frame only. Not every clone is retained; where verified, under half of the shortfall comes from an unresolved V gene, and the cause of the rest is unknown. This sample comprises fewer than 90,000 clones, roughly four fifths of them detected only once. Around 2.8% of the sample rests with the top ten. The material sequenced was peripheral blood, taken before any cancer treatment. The receptor source for this set is a man between 40 and 70 years old with stage I lung adenocarcinoma.

This clone showed up just a few times. J is TRBJ1-1 and V is TRBV7-7, with D possibly TRBD1 on 5 matching bases. CDR1 is SSHAT and CDR2 is FNYEAQ in the germline V gene (reference sequence). CDR3 length: 13 residues. With 0 bases removed from V and 4 bases from J, the gap between germline ends came to 6 bases. The CDR3 sequence: CASSLAQGTEAFF. The DNA of the CDR3 is TGTGCCAGCAGCTTAGCGCAGGGCACTGAAGCTTTCTTT.

CDR3 bases: TGCGCCAGCCGGGACAGGGGTTCCAGCTCTGGGGCCAACGTCCTGACTTTC. Its translation is CASRDRGSSSGANVLTF. The chain combines TRBV5-1 with TRBJ2-6, with 10 bases matching TRBD1. V shed 7 bases and J 0 bases; nucleotides not matched to a gene: 7. From germline, CDR1 is SGHRS and CDR2 YFSETQ. There are 17 residues in the CDR3.

The chain employs TRBV6-6 and TRBJ1-2; D not certain. Germline V gene sequence: CDR1 MNHNY, CDR2 SVGAGI (reference sequence). This CDR3 spans 13 amino acids. The V gene lost 7 bases and the J gene lost 4 bases, with 13 bases spanning the gap. The CDR3 reads CASTRELSYGYTF. The CDR3 DNA sequence: TGTGCCAGCACCAGAGAGTTGAGCTATGGCTACACCTTC.

The chain combines TRBV7-8 with TRBJ2-1; a weak D match, TRBD2 (6 bases). The CDR3 runs to 11 residues. Deletions cut 7 bases from V and 15 bases from J, with 16 bases between. CDR1 and CDR2 (germline): SGHVS, FQNEAQ. Here the CDR3 reads CASIWGERAFF. The CDR3 coding sequence is TGTGCCAGCATTTGGGGGGAGCGTGCGTTCTTC.

CDR3 sequence (DNA): TGTGCCAGCAGCTTGTCAGATCAGCCCCAGCATTTT. Encoded protein: CASSLSDQPQHF. V is TRBV5-6 and J is TRBJ1-5; D unclear. The germline V gene has CDR1 SGHDT and CDR2 YYEEEE. Deletions cut 1 base from V and 5 bases from J, with 4 bases between. The CDR3 length is 12 residues.

The table lists this clone with a count of one. The chain joins TRBV5-4 to TRBJ2-3; maybe TRBD2 (6 bases). The ends were cut back, 3 bases at V and 0 bases at J, with 11 bases in the middle. In germline, CDR1 is SGHNT, CDR2 YYREEE (reference sequence). CDR3 length: 15 amino acids. The DNA for the CDR3 is TGTGCCAGCAGCTGGAGCGGGTCTAGCACAGATACGCAGTATTTT. Its translation: CASSWSGSSTDTQYF.

J is TRBJ2-7 and V is TRBV6-1; tentatively, D is TRBD1 (6 bases). The V end lost 2 bases, the J end lost 0 bases, and 17 bases lay between the germline ends. Germline V CDR1 and CDR2: MNHNS, SASEGT. CDR3 length: 17 residues. DNA for the CDR3: TGTGCCAGCAGTGAAAAGGGCCAGGGGTCCCCCTCCTACGAGCAGTACTTC. Translating it yields CASSEKGQGSPSYEQYF.

The V gene is TRBV6-1, the J gene TRBJ2-5, with 8 bases lining up with TRBD1. This CDR3 contains 14 residues. The junction had 9 bases not matched to a gene; V was cut back by 8 bases and J by 4 bases. Germline V CDR1 and CDR2: MNHNS, SASEGT. In DNA form, the CDR3 reads TGTGCCAGCGCGACAGGGGCTGGGAGAGAGACCCAGTACTTC. Translated, it gives CASATGAGRETQYF.

The chain recombines TRBV7-2 with TRBJ2-1; D gene uncertain. The germline V gene encodes CDR1 SGHTA and CDR2 FQGNSA. V dropped 7 bases and J dropped 5 bases, with 12 bases sitting between them. CDR3 length: 13 amino acids. Here the CDR3 reads CASTDPPNNEQFF. Here the CDR3 DNA reads TGTGCCAGCACCGACCCCCCGAACAATGAGCAGTTCTTC.

The V and J genes are TRBV7-8 and TRBJ2-2; 9 bases match TRBD1. The ends lost 7 bases at V and 6 bases at J; junction bases unmatched: 18. Germline V gene sequence: CDR1 SGHVS, CDR2 FQNEAQ. The CDR3 runs to 18 residues. CDR3 residues: CASTLRGQGGKYSGELFF. CDR3 bases: TGTGCCAGCACCCTCAGGGGACAGGGCGGTAAATACTCCGGGGAGCTGTTTTTT.

The chain is built from TRBV7-3 and TRBJ2-1; 9 bases agree with TRBD1. The length of the CDR3 is 14 residues. The ends lost 8 bases at V and 4 bases at J; junction bases unmatched: 6. Germline CDR1 and CDR2: SGHTA and FQGTGA. Here the CDR3 reads CASARDRGYNEQFF. The CDR3 nucleotides read TGTGCCAGCGCAAGAGACAGGGGGTACAATGAGCAGTTCTTC.

This clone was counted only a few times. The V call is TRBV15, the J call TRBJ2-1; 7 bases agree with TRBD2. V was pared by 4 bases and J by 2 bases, with 5 bases of the junction left unmatched. Looked up from germline, CDR1 is LNHNV and CDR2 is YYDKDF (reference sequence). CDR3 length equals 15 residues. The CDR3 DNA reads TGTGCCACCAGCAAACAGCGGGGTACCTACAATGAGCAGTTCTTC. The encoded protein is CATSKQRGTYNEQFF.

This chain uses TRBV5-4 with TRBJ1-5, with 12 bases aligning to TRBD1. After removal of 2 bases from V and 6 bases from J, the junction contained 3 bases not matched to a gene. CDR1 and CDR2 from the germline V gene are SGHNT and YYREEE (reference sequence). The CDR3 length is 15 residues. The CDR3 reads CASSFGTGGSQPQHF. The CDR3 DNA is TGTGCCAGCAGCTTCGGGACAGGGGGCAGTCAGCCCCAGCATTTT.

This chain links TRBV7-8 with TRBJ1-4; no clear D gene. Trimming stripped 1 base from V and 8 bases from J, with 11 bases between. This CDR3 is 14 amino acids long. Germline V gene sequence: CDR1 SGHVS, CDR2 FQNEAQ. The CDR3 bases are TGTGCCAGCAGCTTAGGGTACAGTGGGGAAAAACTGTTTTTT. It codes for CASSLGYSGEKLFF. The full variable domain, completed using reference TRBV7-8 and TRBJ1-4, is GAGVSQSPRYKVAKRGQDVALRCDPISGHVSLFWYQQALGQGPEFLTYFQNEAQLDKSGLPSDRFFAERPEGSVSTLKIQRTQQEDSAVYLCASSLGYSGEKLFFGSGTQLSVL.

The J gene is TRBJ2-7, the V gene TRBV11-2; 9 bases are a match to TRBD1. This CDR3 region has 14 residues. Germline loops: CDR1 SGHAT, CDR2 FQNNGV. Trimming cost V 5 bases and J 5 bases; bases outside gene matches: 7. CDR3 DNA: TGTGCCAGCAGCCCGGGACAGGGTATCAACGAGCAGTACTTC. Residues: CASSPGQGINEQYF. The complete variable domain, with remaining parts taken from reference TRBV11-2 and TRBJ2-7, reads EAGVAQSPRYKIIEKRQSVAFWCNPISGHATLYWYQQILGQGPKLLIQFQNNGVVDDSQLPKDRFSAERLKGVDSTLKIQPAKLEDSAVYLCASSPGQGINEQYFGPGTRLTVT.

This clone was recorded once. The chain links TRBV7-2 to TRBJ1-2; 7 bases align to TRBD1. The V gene end was trimmed by 0 bases and the J gene end by 1 base; junction bases not matched to a gene: 8. Per the germline V gene, CDR1 is SGHTA and CDR2 is FQGNSA. The CDR3 has 17 amino acids. In nucleotides, the CDR3 is TGTGCCAGCAGCTTAGCCCCGACAGGGACCGTTAACTATGGCTACACCTTC. Amino acid sequence: CASSLAPTGTVNYGYTF.

This clone showed up just a few times. This chain joins TRBV6-5 and TRBJ1-2; TRBD1 aligns across 8 bases. CDR1 and CDR2 (germline): MNHEY, SVGAGI. V was pared by 5 bases and J by 5 bases, with 10 bases of the junction left unmatched. The length of the CDR3 is 15 residues. The CDR3 nucleotides read TGTGCCAGCAGTAATCTCCGGAGGACAGGGTATGGCTACACCTTC. Its protein is CASSNLRRTGYGYTF.

The chain employs TRBV6-1 and TRBJ2-7; D is unclear. This CDR3 is 15 amino acids long. The germline V and J ends were trimmed by 6 bases and 2 bases, with 17 bases remaining between them. Per germline, CDR1 MNHNS and CDR2 SASEGT. CDR3 nucleotides: TGTGCCAGCAGACCAGACTTTCTTTACCCCTACGAGCAGTACTTC. Translating it yields CASRPDFLYPYEQYF.